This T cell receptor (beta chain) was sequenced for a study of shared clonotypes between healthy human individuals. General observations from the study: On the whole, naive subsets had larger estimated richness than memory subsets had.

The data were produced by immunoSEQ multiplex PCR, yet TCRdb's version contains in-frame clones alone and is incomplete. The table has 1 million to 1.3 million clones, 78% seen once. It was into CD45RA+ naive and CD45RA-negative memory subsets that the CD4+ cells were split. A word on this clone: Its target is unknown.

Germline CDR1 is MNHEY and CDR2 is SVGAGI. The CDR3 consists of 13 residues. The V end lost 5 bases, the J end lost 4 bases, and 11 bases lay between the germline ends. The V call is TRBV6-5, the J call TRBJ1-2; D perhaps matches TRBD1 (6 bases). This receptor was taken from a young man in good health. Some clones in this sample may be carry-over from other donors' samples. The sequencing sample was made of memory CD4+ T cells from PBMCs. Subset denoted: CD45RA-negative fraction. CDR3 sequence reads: CASSRQGIYGYTF. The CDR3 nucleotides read TGTGCCAGCAGTCGGCAGGGGATCTATGGCTACACCTTC.